Presented here are 24 T cell receptor beta chains from one specimen sequenced in a study of cytomegalovirus exposure and HLA in healthy donors. The PCR used 60 Vbeta and 13 Jbeta primers. Sequencing was performed with immunoSEQ multiplex PCR; in TCRdb, only in-frame clones are kept and a portion is missing. The sample carries 150,000 to 180,000 clones, about 84% recorded once. Material: PBMCs. These receptors were taken from a woman between 35 and 50 years old in good health and CMV-seropositive.

The genes are TRBV4-1 and TRBJ2-7; weak D call: TRBD1 (6 bases). Germline values: CDR1 MGHRA, CDR2 YSYEKL. The CDR3 length is 14 residues. With 0 bases removed from V and 2 bases from J, the gap between germline ends came to 8 bases. Here the CDR3 reads CASSQEGGTYEQYF. CDR3 sequence (DNA): TGCGCCAGCAGCCAAGAAGGGGGAACCTACGAGCAGTACTTC.

This clone was counted a few times. The chain combines TRBV6-5 with TRBJ2-7; a possible D gene is TRBD1 (6 bases). The CDR3 totals 13 residues. The germline V gene has CDR1 MNHEY and CDR2 SVGAGI. V lost 6 bases and J lost 2, with 11 bases in between. The CDR3 region has the DNA TGTGCCAGCAGAGCGTCAGGGGCCTACGAGCAGTACTTC. Translation: CASRASGAYEQYF.

The chain joins TRBV9 to TRBJ2-1; D perhaps matches TRBD2 (7 bases). Germline CDR1 and CDR2: SGDLS and YYNGEE. The CDR3 is 17 residues long. Deletions cut 0 bases from V and 0 bases from J, with 13 bases between. CDR3 nucleotide sequence: TGTGCCAGCAGCGTAGAGGGGGGGCAGAGCTCCTACAATGAGCAGTTCTTC. It specifies CASSVEGGQSSYNEQFF.

J is TRBJ2-3 and V is TRBV27; TRBD2 is a possible D gene (7 bases). CDR1 is MNHEY and CDR2 is SMNVEV in the germline V gene (reference sequence). The CDR3 is 17 amino acids. Trimming pared 3 bases from V and 3 bases from J, leaving 19 bases between. The CDR3 loop is CASSLSRGGRGTDTQYF. The CDR3 nucleotides are TGTGCCAGCAGTTTGTCGAGGGGGGGAAGAGGAACAGATACGCAGTATTTT.

The chain is built from TRBV27 and TRBJ2-7; D perhaps matches TRBD1 (6 bases). CDR3 length: 14 residues. The germline gives CDR1 MNHEY, CDR2 SMNVEV (reference sequence). V shed 6 bases and J shed 3 bases, with 15 bases lying between them. CDR3 DNA sequence: TGTGCCAGCAGAGACAGGACAAGGGACTACGAGCAGTACTTC. It is translated as CASRDRTRDYEQYF.

V gene TRBV27 combines with J gene TRBJ1-5; D unresolved. The ends were cut back, 3 bases at V and 4 bases at J, with 10 bases in the middle. CDR3 size: 14 residues. In germline, CDR1 is MNHEY, CDR2 SMNVEV (reference sequence). The CDR3 DNA sequence: TGTGCCAGCAGTTTCCGGGGATGGAATCAGCCCCAGCATTTT. The encoded protein is CASSFRGWNQPQHF.

The table lists this clone with a few counts. The chain carries TRBV5-1 and TRBJ2-6; D may be TRBD1 (6 bases). Trimming stripped 4 bases from V and 0 bases from J, with 14 bases between. This CDR3 is 17 amino acids long. Germline assignment: CDR1 SGHRS and CDR2 YFSETQ. The CDR3 here is CASSPGTRSSGANVLTF. CDR3 in DNA: TGCGCCAGCAGCCCCGGGACACGAAGCTCTGGGGCCAACGTCCTGACTTTC.

The chain joins TRBV30 to TRBJ2-2; possible D gene TRBD1, 6 bases. The V gene lost 3 bases and the J gene lost 4 bases, with 15 bases spanning the gap. The V gene's germline CDR1 is GTSNPN and CDR2 SVGIG (reference sequence). The CDR3 has 15 residues. For the CDR3, the DNA is TGTGCCTGGAGGAGCGCGCAGGGGCGCACCGGGGAGCTGTTTTTT. Translation gives CAWRSAQGRTGELFF.

This chain joins TRBV28 and TRBJ2-2; TRBD1 matches at 7 bases. In germline, CDR1 is MDHEN, CDR2 SYDVKM. J was trimmed by 2 bases and V by 9 bases; bases with no gene match: 6. The CDR3 has 14 residues. CDR3 DNA sequence: TGTGCCAGTTCGGGACAGATAAACACCGGGGAGCTGTTTTTT. It translates to CASSGQINTGELFF.

This sequence joins TRBV5-1 and TRBJ2-3; D may be TRBD2 (5 bases). CDR3 size: 17 residues. Trimming stripped 4 bases from V and 2 bases from J, with 20 bases between. CDR1 is SGHRS and CDR2 is YFSETQ in the germline V gene. CDR3 bases: TGCGCCAGCAGCACCTGGACTCGACCCCTCTACACAGATACGCAGTATTTT. Protein: CASSTWTRPLYTDTQYF.

The rearrangement links TRBV5-1 to TRBJ2-1; D unresolved. From germline, CDR1 is SGHRS and CDR2 YFSETQ. The V end was cut by 2 bases, the J end by 1 base, with 7 bases between. This CDR3 has 14 residues. The CDR3 sequence: CASSFSESYNEQFF. The DNA of the CDR3 is TGCGCCAGCAGCTTTTCGGAGTCCTACAATGAGCAGTTCTTC.

The chain joins TRBV27 to TRBJ2-7, with TRBD2 identical over 9 bases. V trimming: 0 bases; J trimming: 3 bases; junction bases outside the gene matches: 9. There are 17 residues in the CDR3. Germline V gives CDR1 MNHEY, CDR2 SMNVEV (reference sequence). CDR3: CASSLSPRRLAVYEQYF. For the CDR3, the DNA is TGTGCCAGCAGTTTATCCCCTCGCCGACTAGCGGTCTACGAGCAGTACTTC.

CDR3 sequence reads: CASSITGTGGVGYTF. The CDR3 bases are TGTGCCAGCAGCATAACCGGGACAGGGGGCGTGGGCTACACCTTC. The V gene is TRBV7-9, the J gene TRBJ1-2, with TRBD1 matching 12 bases. V lost 5 bases to trimming and J lost 8 bases; unmatched junction nucleotides: 9. The CDR3 covers 15 residues. Looked up from germline, CDR1 is SEHNR and CDR2 is FQNEAQ (reference sequence).

The chain combines TRBV6-5 with TRBJ2-5; 12 bases agree with TRBD1. Germline V gene sequence: CDR1 MNHEY, CDR2 SVGAGI. The V segment lost 6 bases and the J segment 4 bases; nucleotides outside the gene matches: 6. This CDR3 region has 15 residues. The CDR3 DNA is TGTGCCAGCAGCTCCGGGACAGGGGGCTTAGAGACCCAGTACTTC. Translated, it gives CASSSGTGGLETQYF.

This clone was seen a single time. The chain employs TRBV5-1 and TRBJ2-7, with D uncertain. There are 12 residues in the CDR3. Trimming shortened V by 2 bases and J by 4 bases, and 7 bases separated the two germline ends. The germline V gene has CDR1 SGHRS and CDR2 YFSETQ. The CDR3 DNA reads TGCGCCAGCAGCTTTAACTCTTACGAGCAGTACTTC. As protein: CASSFNSYEQYF.

The V call is TRBV30, the J call TRBJ2-7; possibly TRBD2 for D (6 bases). The germline V and J ends were trimmed by 8 bases and 7 bases, with 18 bases remaining between them. The germline V gene encodes CDR1 GTSNPN and CDR2 SVGIG (reference sequence). The CDR3 is 12 amino acids. The CDR3 loop reads CAGGSARSEQYF. For the CDR3, the DNA is TGTGCCGGGGGGTCGGCCCGTTCGGAGCAGTACTTC.

CDR3: CASSYGRTSSYNEQFF. CDR3 sequence (DNA): TGTGCCAGCAGTTATGGGCGGACTAGCTCCTACAATGAGCAGTTCTTC. The chain links TRBV6-5 to TRBJ2-1; 7 bases are a match to TRBD2. The CDR3 loop spans 16 amino acids. V lost 3 bases, J lost 0 bases, and 5 bases stayed unmatched. Per the germline V gene, CDR1 is MNHEY and CDR2 is SVGAGI.

This clone has only one observation. The rearrangement links TRBV6-5 to TRBJ2-5, with unresolved D. The germline CDR1 and CDR2 sequences are MNHEY and SVGAGI. Trimming stripped 6 bases from V and 5 bases from J, with 16 bases between. CDR3 length equals 14 residues. The CDR3 loop reads CASSPLTTGETQYF. CDR3 DNA: TGTGCCAGCAGCCCCCTGACCACCGGGGAGACCCAGTACTTC.

The chain recombines TRBV7-6 with TRBJ1-4; 9 bases match TRBD1. V trimming: 4 bases; J trimming: 8 bases; junction bases outside the gene matches: 8. The CDR3 extends over 15 amino acids. Per germline, CDR1 SGHVS and CDR2 FNYEAQ. The CDR3, as DNA: TGTGCCAGCAGCTACATCAGGGACAGGGAAGAAAAACTGTTTTTT. As protein: CASSYIRDREEKLFF.

This clone occurred once. V usage is TRBV21-1 and J usage is TRBJ2-4; the listed D gene, TRBD1, was not tested against the DNA. TRBV21-1 is a listed pseudogene. This CDR3 has 12 residues. The CDR3 sequence is CASKAGWNIQYF. Written as DNA, the CDR3 is TGTGCCAGCAAAGCAGGCTGGAACATTCAGTACTTC.

The rearrangement links TRBV29-1 to TRBJ2-1; D call uncertain. The V and J ends lost 2 bases and 7 bases respectively, with 9 bases between them. The germline V gene has CDR1 SQVTM and CDR2 ANQGSEA. The CDR3 is made up of 12 amino acids. The CDR3 DNA reads as TGCAGCGTTGAATTGGGCATGAATGAGCAGTTCTTC. Translated, it gives CSVELGMNEQFF.

V gene TRBV19 combines with J gene TRBJ2-5; 10 bases align to TRBD1. The ends lost 7 bases at V and 7 bases at J; junction bases unmatched: 12. Germline V CDR1 and CDR2: LNHDA, SQIVND (reference sequence). The CDR3 consists of 15 residues. As DNA, the CDR3 is TGTGCCAGTAAAGCCGGGACAGGGGATTATGGGACCCAGTACTTC. Residues: CASKAGTGDYGTQYF.

The chain couples TRBV5-8 to TRBJ2-1, with D perhaps matching TRBD2 (7 bases). In germline, CDR1 is SGHTS, CDR2 YDEGEE. This CDR3 has 15 residues. Trimming removed 4 bases from V and 2 bases from J, with 13 bases in between. The CDR3 DNA is TGTGCCAGCAGCCCCCCGCGGGGGCCCTACAATGAGCAGTTCTTC. As protein: CASSPPRGPYNEQFF.

The rearrangement joins TRBV6-4 to TRBJ2-2; 7 bases agree with TRBD2. There are 15 residues in the CDR3. V lost 6 bases to trimming and J lost 1 base; unmatched junction nucleotides: 5. Germline CDR1 MRHNA, CDR2 SNTAGT. The CDR3 nucleotides read TGTGCCAGCAGGGGTAGCGGGTTGAACACCGGGGAGCTGTTTTTT. Translated: CASRGSGLNTGELFF.